The 6 T cell receptor beta chains below were found in one sample sequenced in a study of STAT3 mutations in large granular lymphocyte leukemia. Study observations and caveats: Every T-cell large granular lymphocyte leukemia patient had at least one immunodominant TCR beta clonotype.

Sequencing used immunoSEQ multiplex PCR; TCRdb keeps in-frame clones, though not all of them. The sample holds roughly 46,000 clones, roughly three quarters seen once. No antigen has been assigned to these receptors. Material: PBMCs. These receptors originate from a human donor with T large granular lymphocyte leukemia. Some clones in this sample may be carry-over from other donors' samples.

The chain employs TRBV20-1 and TRBJ1-1; D uncertain. V lost 3 bases to trimming and J lost 6 bases, with 2 bases between them. The CDR3 covers 9 residues. CDR1 is DFQATT and CDR2 is SNEGSKA in the germline V gene (reference sequence). The CDR3, as DNA: TGCAGTGCTAGTTCTGAAGCTTTCTTT. As protein: CSASSEAFF.

The chain employs TRBV27 and TRBJ1-2; 12 nucleotides line up with TRBD1. Germline-derived CDR1 and CDR2 are MNHEY and SMNVEV (reference sequence). The CDR3 has 17 amino acids. Trimming took 6 bases from V and 8 from J; bases not matched to a gene: 16. CDR3 residues: CASRGTAGTGGVYGYTF. CDR3 DNA sequence: TGTGCCAGCAGAGGGACAGCCGGGACAGGGGGCGTATACGGCTACACCTTC.

This chain uses TRBV5-1 with TRBJ2-5; 7 bases match TRBD1. This CDR3 comprises 13 residues. Germline trimming cut 3 bases from V and 7 bases from J; bases unmatched to any gene: 6. Germline-derived CDR1 and CDR2 are SGHRS and YFSETQ. The CDR3: CASSSDRVGTQYF. The CDR3 nucleotides are TGCGCCAGCAGCTCTGACAGGGTTGGGACCCAGTACTTC. The full variable domain, rest sourced from reference TRBV5-1 and TRBJ2-5, is KAGVTQTPRYLIKTRGQQVTLSCSPISGHRSVSWYQQTPGQGLQFLFEYFSETQRNKGNFPGRFSGRQFSNSRSEMNVSTLELGDSALYLCASSSDRVGTQYFGPGTRLLVL.

CDR3 DNA sequence: TGTGCCAGCAGCCCTAGCGACTCCTATAATTCACCCCTCCACTTT. Amino acids: CASSPSDSYNSPLHF. The chain is built from TRBV11-2 and TRBJ1-6; D unresolved. The V gene lost 5 bases and the J gene lost 0 bases, with 8 bases spanning the gap. The CDR3 has 15 residues. The germline gives CDR1 SGHAT, CDR2 FQNNGV.

The chain links TRBV5-8 to TRBJ1-4, with a weak D call TRBD1 (5 bases). Germline CDR1 and CDR2: SGHTS and YDEGEE. The V gene lost 6 bases and the J gene lost 4 bases, with 16 bases spanning the gap. The CDR3 consists of 15 residues. CDR3 coding DNA: TGTGCCAGCACCCTTGGGGGAGCGGTTAATGAAAAACTGTTTTTT. Its protein is CASTLGGAVNEKLFF.

This chain connects TRBV5-1 to TRBJ1-3, with 9 bases aligning to TRBD1. The CDR3 consists of 15 residues. Unmatched junction bases numbered 3, after V lost 1 base and J lost 4 bases. Germline V CDR1 and CDR2: SGHRS, YFSETQ. The CDR3 DNA sequence: TGCGCCAGCAGCTTGAGGACAGGGGAAGGAAACACCATATATTTT. As protein: CASSLRTGEGNTIYF.